This T cell receptor beta chain was captured by sequencing in a study of blood T cells in healthy people across ages. Through a sample-barcoded 5' primer and a J-beta primer mix, a second PCR was run for roughly 7 to 11 cycles. TCRdb passed the 5' RACE reads through MiXCR, listing each CDR3 protein once. The data hold approximately 700,000 distinct CDR3 sequences, with about 30% observed a single time. It was ten milliliters of peripheral blood that were drawn from each donor. PBMCs, at least 7 million per sample, were isolated. Trimming cost V 4 bases and J 6 bases, with 6 bases left between them. The CDR3 loop spans 12 amino acids. CDR1 is KGHDR, CDR2 SFDVKD, per germline. Study conclusions and caveats: Calculation of diversity from one million T cells yielded estimates considered to be underestimates. The donors' CMV status was not determined, possibly confounding changes in expanded clonotypes.

A word on this clonotype: Its matching antigen is unknown.

V gene TRBV24-1 combines with J gene TRBJ2-1, with D perhaps matching TRBD1 (6 bases). This clonotype originated in an elderly woman in good health. Specimen: blood. The CDR3 sequence is CATSDRGNEQFF. The CDR3, as DNA: TGTGCCACCAGTGACAGGGGCAATGAGCAGTTCTTC.